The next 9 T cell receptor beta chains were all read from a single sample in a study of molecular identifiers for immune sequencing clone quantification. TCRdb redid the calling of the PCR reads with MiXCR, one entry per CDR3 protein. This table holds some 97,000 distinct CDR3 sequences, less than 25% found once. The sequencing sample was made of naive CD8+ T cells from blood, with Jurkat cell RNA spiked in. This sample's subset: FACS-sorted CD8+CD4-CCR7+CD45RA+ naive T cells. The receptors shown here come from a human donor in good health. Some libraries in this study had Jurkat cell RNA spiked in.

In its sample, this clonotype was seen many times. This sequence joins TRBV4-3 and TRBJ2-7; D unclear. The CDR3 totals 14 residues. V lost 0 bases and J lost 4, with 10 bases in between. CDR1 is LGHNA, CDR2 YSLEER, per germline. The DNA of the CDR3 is TGCGCCAGCAGCCAAGATGCGAGGAATTACGAGCAGTACTTC. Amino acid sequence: CASSQDARNYEQYF.

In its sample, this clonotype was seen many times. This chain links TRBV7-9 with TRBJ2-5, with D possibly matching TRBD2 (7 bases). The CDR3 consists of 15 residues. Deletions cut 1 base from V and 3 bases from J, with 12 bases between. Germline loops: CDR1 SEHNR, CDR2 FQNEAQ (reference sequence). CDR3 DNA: TGTGCCAGCAGCTTAGGGGAGGGGGTAGAAGAGACCCAGTACTTC. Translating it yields CASSLGEGVEETQYF. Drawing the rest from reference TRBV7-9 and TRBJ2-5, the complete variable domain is DTGVSQNPRHKITKRGQNVTFRCDPISEHNRLYWYRQTLGQGPEFLTYFQNEAQLEKSRLLSDRFSAERPKGSFSTLEIQRTEQGDSAMYLCASSLGEGVEETQYFGPGTRLLVL.

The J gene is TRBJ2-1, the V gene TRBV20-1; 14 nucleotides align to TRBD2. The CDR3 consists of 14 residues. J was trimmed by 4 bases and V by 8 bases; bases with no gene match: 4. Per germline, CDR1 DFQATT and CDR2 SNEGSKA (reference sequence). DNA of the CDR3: TGCAGTACGAGGACTAGCGGGAGGTACAATGAGCAGTTCTTC. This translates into CSTRTSGRYNEQFF.

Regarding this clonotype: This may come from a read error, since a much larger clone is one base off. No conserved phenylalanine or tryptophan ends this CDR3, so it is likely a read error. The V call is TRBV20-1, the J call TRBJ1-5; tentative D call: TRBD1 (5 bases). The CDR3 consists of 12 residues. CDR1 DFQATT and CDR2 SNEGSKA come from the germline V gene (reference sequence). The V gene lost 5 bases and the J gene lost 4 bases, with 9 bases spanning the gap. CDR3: CSAQDNNQPQHL. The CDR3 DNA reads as TGCAGTGCTCAGGACAATAATCAGCCCCAGCATCTT.

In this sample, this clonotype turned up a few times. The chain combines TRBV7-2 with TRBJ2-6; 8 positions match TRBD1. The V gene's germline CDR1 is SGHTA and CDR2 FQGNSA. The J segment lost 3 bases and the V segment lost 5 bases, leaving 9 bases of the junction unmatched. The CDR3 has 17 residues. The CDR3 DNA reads TGTGCCAGCAGCAGGACAGGGATAGCCTTTGGGGCCAACGTCCTGACTTTC. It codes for CASSRTGIAFGANVLTF.

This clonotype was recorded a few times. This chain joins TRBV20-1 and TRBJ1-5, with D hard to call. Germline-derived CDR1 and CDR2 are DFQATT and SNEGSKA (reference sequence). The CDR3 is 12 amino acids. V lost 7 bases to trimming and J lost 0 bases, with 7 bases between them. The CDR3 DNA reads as TGCAGTGTCCGAGCTAGCAATCAGCCCCAGCATTTT. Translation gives CSVRASNQPQHF.

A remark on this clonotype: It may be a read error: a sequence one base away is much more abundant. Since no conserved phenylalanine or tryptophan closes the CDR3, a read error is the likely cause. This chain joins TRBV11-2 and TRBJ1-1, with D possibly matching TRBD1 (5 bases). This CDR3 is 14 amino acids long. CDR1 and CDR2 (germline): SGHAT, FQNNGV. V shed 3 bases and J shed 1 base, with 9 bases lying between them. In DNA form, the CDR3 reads TGTGCCAGCAGCTTGGACGGGGCGAACACTGAAGCTTTCTTA. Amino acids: CASSLDGANTEAFL.

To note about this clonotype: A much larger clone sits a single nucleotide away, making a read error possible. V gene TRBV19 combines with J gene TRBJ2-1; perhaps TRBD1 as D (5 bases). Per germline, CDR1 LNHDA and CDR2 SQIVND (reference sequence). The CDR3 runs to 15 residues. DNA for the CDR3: TGTGCCAGTAGTATGTCCAGGGTACCCTACAATGAGCAGATCTTC. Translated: CASSMSRVPYNEQIF.

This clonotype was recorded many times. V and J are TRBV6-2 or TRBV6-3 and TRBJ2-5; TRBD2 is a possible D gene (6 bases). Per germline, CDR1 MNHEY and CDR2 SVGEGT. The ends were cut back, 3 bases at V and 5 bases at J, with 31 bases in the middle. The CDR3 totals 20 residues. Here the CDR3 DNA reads TGTGCCAGCAGTTATACAGGCACCCTTTACCGACGACTAGATCCTGAGACCCAGTACTTC. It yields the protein CASSYTGTLYRRLDPETQYF.